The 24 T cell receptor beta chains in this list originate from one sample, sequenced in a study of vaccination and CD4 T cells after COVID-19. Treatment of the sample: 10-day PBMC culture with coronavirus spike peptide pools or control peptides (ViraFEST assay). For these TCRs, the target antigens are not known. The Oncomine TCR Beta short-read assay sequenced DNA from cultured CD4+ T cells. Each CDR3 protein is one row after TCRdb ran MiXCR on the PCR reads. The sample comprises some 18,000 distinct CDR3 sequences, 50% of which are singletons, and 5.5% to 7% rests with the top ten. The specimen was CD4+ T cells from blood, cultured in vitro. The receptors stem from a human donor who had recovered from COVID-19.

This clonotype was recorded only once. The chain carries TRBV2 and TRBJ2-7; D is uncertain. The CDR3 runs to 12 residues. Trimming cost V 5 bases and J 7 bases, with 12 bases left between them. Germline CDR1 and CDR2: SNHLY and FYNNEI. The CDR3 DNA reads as TGTGCCAGCAGTCCCCTAGGGTGGGAGCAGTACTTC. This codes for CASSPLGWEQYF.

The CDR3 loop is CASTKGGRLETQYF. CDR3 nucleotide sequence: TGTGCCAGCACCAAGGGCGGGAGGTTGGAGACCCAGTACTTC. V is TRBV6-2 or TRBV6-3 and J is TRBJ2-5; 8 nucleotides agree with TRBD2. The CDR3 has 14 residues. V dropped 7 bases and J dropped 5; count of bases not matched to a gene: 9. Germline V gives CDR1 MNHEY, CDR2 SVGEGT.

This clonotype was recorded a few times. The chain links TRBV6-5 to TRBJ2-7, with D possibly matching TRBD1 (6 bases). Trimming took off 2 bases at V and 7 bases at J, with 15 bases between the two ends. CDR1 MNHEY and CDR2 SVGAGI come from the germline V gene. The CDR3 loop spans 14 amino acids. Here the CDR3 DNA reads TGTGCCAGCAGTTACCTGCAGGCTCAGGGGGAGCAGTACTTC. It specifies CASSYLQAQGEQYF.

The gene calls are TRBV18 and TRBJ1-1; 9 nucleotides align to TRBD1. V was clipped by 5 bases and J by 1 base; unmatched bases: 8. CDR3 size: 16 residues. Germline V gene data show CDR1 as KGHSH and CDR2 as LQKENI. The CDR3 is CASSAGTGSGNTEAFF. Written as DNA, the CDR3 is TGTGCCAGCTCAGCCGGGACAGGGAGCGGGAACACTGAAGCTTTCTTT.

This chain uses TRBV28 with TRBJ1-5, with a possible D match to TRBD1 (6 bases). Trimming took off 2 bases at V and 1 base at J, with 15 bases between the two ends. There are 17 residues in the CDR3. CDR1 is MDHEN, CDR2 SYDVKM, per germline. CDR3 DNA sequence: TGTGCCAGCAGTTTAGGGACACGGACTCCAAGCAATCAGCCCCAGCATTTT. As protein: CASSLGTRTPSNQPQHF.

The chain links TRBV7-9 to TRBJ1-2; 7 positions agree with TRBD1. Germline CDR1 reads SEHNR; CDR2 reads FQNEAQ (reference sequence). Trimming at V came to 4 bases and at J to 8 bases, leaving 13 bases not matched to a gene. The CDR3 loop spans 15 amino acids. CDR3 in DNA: TGTGCCAGCAGCTCCCCCGACAGGGATAGTGGGGGCTACACCTTC. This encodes CASSSPDRDSGGYTF.

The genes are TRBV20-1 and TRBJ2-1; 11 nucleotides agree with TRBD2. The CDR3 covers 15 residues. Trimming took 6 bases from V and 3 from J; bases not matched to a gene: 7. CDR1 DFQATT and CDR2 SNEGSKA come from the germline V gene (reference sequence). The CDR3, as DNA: TGCAGTGCCCCCGGACTAGCGGGTGTCTACAATGAGCAGTTCTTC. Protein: CSAPGLAGVYNEQFF.

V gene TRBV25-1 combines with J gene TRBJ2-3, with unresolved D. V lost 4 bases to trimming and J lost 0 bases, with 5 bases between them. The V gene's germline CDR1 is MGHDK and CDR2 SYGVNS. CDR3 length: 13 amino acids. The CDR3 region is CASSGLSTDTQYF. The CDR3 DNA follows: TGTGCCAGCAGTGGCTTAAGCACAGATACGCAGTATTTT.

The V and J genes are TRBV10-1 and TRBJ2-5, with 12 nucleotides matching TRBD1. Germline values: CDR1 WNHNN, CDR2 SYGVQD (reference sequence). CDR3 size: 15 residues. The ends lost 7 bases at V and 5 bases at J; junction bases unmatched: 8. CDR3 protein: CASTSGTGGRETQYF. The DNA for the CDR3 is TGCGCCAGCACCTCCGGGACAGGGGGCAGGGAGACCCAGTACTTC.

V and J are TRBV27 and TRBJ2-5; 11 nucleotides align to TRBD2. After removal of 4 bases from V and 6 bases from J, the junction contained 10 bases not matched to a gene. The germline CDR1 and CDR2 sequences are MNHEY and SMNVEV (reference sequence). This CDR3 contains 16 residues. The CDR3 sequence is CASSSLTSGIGKTQYF. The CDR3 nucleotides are TGTGCCAGCAGTTCCCTGACTAGCGGGATAGGAAAGACCCAGTACTTC.

In DNA form, the CDR3 reads TGTGCCAGCAGCCCCGGGACAGGGACTGGGGGCTACACCTTC. It codes for CASSPGTGTGGYTF. This chain connects TRBV7-3 to TRBJ1-2; 9 nucleotides agree with TRBD1. Germline assignment: CDR1 SGHTA and CDR2 FQGTGA. The V segment lost 5 bases and the J segment 8 bases; nucleotides outside the gene matches: 9. This CDR3 region has 14 residues.

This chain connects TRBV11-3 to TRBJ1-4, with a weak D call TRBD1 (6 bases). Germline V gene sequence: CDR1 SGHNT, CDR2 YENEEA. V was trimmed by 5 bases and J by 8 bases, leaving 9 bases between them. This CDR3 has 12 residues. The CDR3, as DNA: TGTGCCAGCAGCGGGACATCAGAAAAACTGTTTTTT. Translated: CASSGTSEKLFF.

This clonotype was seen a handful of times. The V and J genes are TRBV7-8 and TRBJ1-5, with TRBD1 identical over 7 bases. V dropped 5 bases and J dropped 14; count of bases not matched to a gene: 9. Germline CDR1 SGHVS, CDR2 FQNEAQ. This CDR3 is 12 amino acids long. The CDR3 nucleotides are TGTGCCAGCAGCCCTGGACAGGCCGGGAAGCATTTT. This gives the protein CASSPGQAGKHF.

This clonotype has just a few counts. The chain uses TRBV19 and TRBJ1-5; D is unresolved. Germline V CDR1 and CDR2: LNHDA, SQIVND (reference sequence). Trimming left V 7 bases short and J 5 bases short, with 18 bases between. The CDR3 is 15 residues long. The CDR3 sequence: CASMSWGGRYQPQHF. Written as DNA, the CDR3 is TGTGCCAGTATGTCTTGGGGAGGACGGTATCAGCCCCAGCATTTT. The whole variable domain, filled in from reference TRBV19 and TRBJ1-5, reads DGGITQSPKYLFRKEGQNVTLSCEQNLNHDAMYWYRQDPGQGLRLIYYSQIVNDFQKGDIAEGYSVSREKKESFPLTVTSAQKNPTAFYLCASMSWGGRYQPQHFGDGTRLSIL.

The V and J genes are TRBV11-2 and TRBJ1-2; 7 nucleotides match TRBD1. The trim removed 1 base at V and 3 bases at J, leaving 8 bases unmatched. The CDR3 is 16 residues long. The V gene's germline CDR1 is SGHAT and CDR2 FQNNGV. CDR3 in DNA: TGTGCCAGCAGCTTAGCTTGGGACAGCACCTACTATGGCTACACCTTC. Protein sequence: CASSLAWDSTYYGYTF. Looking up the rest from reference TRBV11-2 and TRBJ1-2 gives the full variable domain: EAGVAQSPRYKIIEKRQSVAFWCNPISGHATLYWYQQILGQGPKLLIQFQNNGVVDDSQLPKDRFSAERLKGVDSTLKIQPAKLEDSAVYLCASSLAWDSTYYGYTFGSGTRLTVV.

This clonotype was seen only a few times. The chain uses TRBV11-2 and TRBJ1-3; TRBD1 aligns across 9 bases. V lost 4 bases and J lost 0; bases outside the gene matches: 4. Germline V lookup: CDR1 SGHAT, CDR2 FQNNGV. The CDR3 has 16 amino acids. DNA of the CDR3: TGTGCCAGCAGCTCGTGGACAGGGGCCTCTGGAAACACCATATATTTT. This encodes CASSSWTGASGNTIYF.

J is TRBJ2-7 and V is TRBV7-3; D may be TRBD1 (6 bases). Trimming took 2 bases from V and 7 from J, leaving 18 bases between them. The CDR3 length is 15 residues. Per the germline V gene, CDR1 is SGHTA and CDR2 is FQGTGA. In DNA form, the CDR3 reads TGTGCCAGCAGCTTATCGCCAGGGGAAGGTGGGGAGCAGTACTTC. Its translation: CASSLSPGEGGEQYF.

The CDR3 DNA reads as TGCAGTGTCGAGGTAGCGGGAAGTCCAGATACGCAGTATTTT. Translation gives CSVEVAGSPDTQYF. The chain has TRBV20-1 and TRBJ2-3; 8 positions match TRBD2. V gave up 7 bases and J gave up 4 bases; unmatched junction bases: 10. Germline CDR1 and CDR2: DFQATT and SNEGSKA (reference sequence). The length of the CDR3 is 14 residues.

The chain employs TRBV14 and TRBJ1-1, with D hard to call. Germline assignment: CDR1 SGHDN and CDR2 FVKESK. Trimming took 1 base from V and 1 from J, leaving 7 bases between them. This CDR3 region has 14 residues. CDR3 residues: CASSQGAKNTEAFF. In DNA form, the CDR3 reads TGTGCCAGCAGCCAAGGGGCGAAGAACACTGAAGCTTTCTTT.

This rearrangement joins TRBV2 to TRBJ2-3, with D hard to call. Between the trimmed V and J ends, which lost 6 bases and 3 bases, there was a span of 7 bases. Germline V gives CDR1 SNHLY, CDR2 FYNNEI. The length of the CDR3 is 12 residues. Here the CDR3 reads CASRPDTDTQYF. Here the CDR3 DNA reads TGTGCCAGCAGGCCCGATACAGATACGCAGTATTTT.

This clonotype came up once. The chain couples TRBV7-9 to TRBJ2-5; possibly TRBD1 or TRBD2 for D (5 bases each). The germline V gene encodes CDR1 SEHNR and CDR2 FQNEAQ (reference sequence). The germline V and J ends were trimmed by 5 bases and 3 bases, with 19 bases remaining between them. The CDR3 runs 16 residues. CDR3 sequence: CASSQRPRGVKETQYF. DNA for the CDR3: TGTGCCAGCAGCCAACGCCCCCGGGGCGTCAAAGAGACCCAGTACTTC.

For the CDR3, the DNA is TGTGCCAGCAGCCGACAGGGAAACACTGAAGCTTTCTTT. This sequence encodes CASSRQGNTEAFF. This chain links TRBV7-9 with TRBJ1-1, with 7 bases matching TRBD1. Trimming removed 5 bases from V and 2 bases from J; junction bases left unmatched: 2. Looked up from germline, CDR1 is SEHNR and CDR2 is FQNEAQ (reference sequence). This CDR3 has 13 residues.

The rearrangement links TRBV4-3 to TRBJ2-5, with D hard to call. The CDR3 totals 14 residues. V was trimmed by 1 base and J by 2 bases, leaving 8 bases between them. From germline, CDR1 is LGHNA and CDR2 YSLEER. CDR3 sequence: CASSQGGLQETQYF. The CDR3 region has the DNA TGCGCCAGCAGCCAAGGGGGTTTACAAGAGACCCAGTACTTC.

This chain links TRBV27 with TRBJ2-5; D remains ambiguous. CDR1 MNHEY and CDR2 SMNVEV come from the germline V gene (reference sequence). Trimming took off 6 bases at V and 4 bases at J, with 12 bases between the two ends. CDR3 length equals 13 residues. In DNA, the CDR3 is TGTGCCAGCAGGACTGACCCGGGAGAGACCCAGTACTTC. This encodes CASRTDPGETQYF.